This T cell receptor (beta chain) derives from a study of vaccination effects on CD4 cells after COVID-19. Trimming cost V 6 bases and J 4 bases, with 13 bases left between them. Germline V gives CDR1 MNHEY, CDR2 SVGEGT. The CDR3 runs to 14 residues. The table came from immunoSEQ multiplex PCR; TCRdb's copy has only in-frame clones and leaves some out. Of about 73,000 clones listed, around 81% are singletons. Comment on this clone: Its antigen is as yet unknown.

Within the ViraFEST assay, antigen-specific CD4+ T cells underwent expansion with viral peptide pools prior to sequencing. CD4+ T cell isolation took place after 10 days of culture. Nucleocapsid antibodies stayed negative before and after vaccination, showing no earlier SARS-CoV-2 infection. This TCR was sampled from a human donor who received a COVID-19 vaccine. The J gene is TRBJ2-1, the V gene TRBV6-2 or TRBV6-3, with no clear D. Sequences were derived from CD4+ T cells from PBMCs cultured with SARS-CoV-2 spike peptides, sampled before COVID-19 vaccination. The CDR3: CASSRPDRYNEQFF. As DNA, the CDR3 is TGTGCCAGCAGCCGCCCAGACCGGTACAATGAGCAGTTCTTC.